The clone carrying this TCR beta chain has only a few counts. Its antigen remains unknown. The sequenced patients had an expansion of CD8+CD57+ cells seen by flow cytometry. The patients all had a severe acquired aplastic anemia diagnosis. There are 13 residues in the CDR3. Trimming removed 3 bases from V and 8 bases from J, with 13 bases in between. Germline assignment: CDR1 LNHDA and CDR2 SQIVND (reference sequence). This sample is part of a study of CD8+CD57+ T cells in acquired aplastic anemia. Overall study context: Mean DNA quantity obtained from sorted CD4+ and CD8+ cells was 2.5 to 4 ug. Study outcomes and limitations: With respect to CD8+ Simpson's diversity, patients and controls did not differ significantly. Patients and controls shared about 30 CD8+ CDR3 sequences.

Profiling that covered TCR beta VDJ and CDR3 relied on genomic DNA as its template. TCRdb fed the reads into MiXCR, producing one record per CDR3 protein. The sample lists some 140,000 distinct CDR3 sequences, about 48% occurring once. The source material was sorted CD4+, CD8+, or CD8+CD57+ T cells (not recorded which) from PBMCs. V and J are TRBV19 and TRBJ1-2; TRBD1 might be the D (6 bases). The clonotype comes from a human donor with aplastic anemia. The CDR3 spells CASSIDRQDGYTF. The CDR3 nucleotides are TGTGCCAGTAGTATCGACAGGCAGGACGGCTACACCTTC.